This TCR beta chain originates from a study of blood T cell repertoires in COVID-19. Study overall: Sources were T cells, B-cell-depleted T cells, or PBMCs; the material itself was cDNA or gDNA.

Here immunoSEQ multiplex PCR was the method, and the copy in TCRdb shows in-frame clones only, minus some. Altogether under 250,000 clones are present, approximately 77% being singletons, with the ten largest covering approximately 4%. The CDR3 contains 16 residues. Germline loops: CDR1 SGHNT, CDR2 YYREEE (reference sequence). The V gene lost 4 bases and the J gene lost 2 bases, with 18 bases spanning the gap. The clonotype originates from a woman of 80 years or more with acute or convalescent COVID-19. The chain is built from TRBV5-4 and TRBJ2-5, with a tentative D call TRBD1 (5 bases). Sequenced sample: peripheral blood. The CDR3 coding sequence is TGTGCCAGCAGCCCAGACCTCAGGGTTGAACAAGAGACCCAGTACTTC. Translation: CASSPDLRVEQETQYF.